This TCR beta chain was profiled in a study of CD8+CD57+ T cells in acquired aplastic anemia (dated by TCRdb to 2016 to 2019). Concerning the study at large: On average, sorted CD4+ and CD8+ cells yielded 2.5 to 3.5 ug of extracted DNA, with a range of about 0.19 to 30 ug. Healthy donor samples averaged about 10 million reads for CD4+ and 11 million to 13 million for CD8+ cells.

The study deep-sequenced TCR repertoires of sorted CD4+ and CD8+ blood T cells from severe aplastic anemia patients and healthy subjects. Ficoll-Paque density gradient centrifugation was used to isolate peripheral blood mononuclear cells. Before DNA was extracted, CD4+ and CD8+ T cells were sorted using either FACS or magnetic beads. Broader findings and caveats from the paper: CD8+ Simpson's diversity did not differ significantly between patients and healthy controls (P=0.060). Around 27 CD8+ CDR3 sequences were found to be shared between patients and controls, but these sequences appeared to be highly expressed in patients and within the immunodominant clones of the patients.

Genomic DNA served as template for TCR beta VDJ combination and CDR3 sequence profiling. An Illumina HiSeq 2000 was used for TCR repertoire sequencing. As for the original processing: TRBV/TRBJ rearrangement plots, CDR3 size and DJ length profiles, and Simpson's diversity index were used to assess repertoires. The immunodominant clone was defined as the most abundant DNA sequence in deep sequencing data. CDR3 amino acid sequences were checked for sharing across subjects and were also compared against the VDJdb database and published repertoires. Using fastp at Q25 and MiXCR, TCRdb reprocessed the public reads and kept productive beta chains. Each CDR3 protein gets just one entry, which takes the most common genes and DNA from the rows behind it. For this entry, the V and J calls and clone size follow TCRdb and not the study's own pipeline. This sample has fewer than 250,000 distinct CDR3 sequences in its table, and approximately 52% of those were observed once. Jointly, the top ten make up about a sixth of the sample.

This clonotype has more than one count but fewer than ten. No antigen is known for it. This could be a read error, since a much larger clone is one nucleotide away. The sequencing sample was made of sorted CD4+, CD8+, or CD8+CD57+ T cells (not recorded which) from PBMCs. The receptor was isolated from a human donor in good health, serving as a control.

The DNA is TGCGCCAGCAGCTTCGACGGGGGTCTCTCTGGAGACACCATATATTTT. This codes for CASSFDGGLSGDTIYF. The V and J genes are TRBV5-1 and TRBJ1-3; the D gene is perhaps TRBD1, from 5 matching bases. From the germline V gene, CDR1 is SGHRS and CDR2 is YFSETQ. The CDR3 starts with the cysteine, ends with the phenylalanine, and has 16 residues. Here the CDR3 DNA is all that survives: 48 bases in frame from base 1.